The sequence of this T cell receptor beta chain was determined in a study of cytomegalovirus exposure and HLA in healthy donors. The PCR contained 60 Vbeta and 13 Jbeta primers. This table comes from immunoSEQ multiplex PCR, and its TCRdb copy is limited to in-frame clones, with some not included. Of 150,000 to 200,000 clones listed, roughly 81% are singletons. The length of the CDR3 is 13 residues. V shed 2 bases, J shed 12 bases, and the junction held 6 bases outside the gene matches. The germline V gene has CDR1 SGHTS and CDR2 YDEGEE. Specimen: PBMCs. The TCR sequence derives from a woman younger than 35 in good health and CMV-seropositive. The gene calls are TRBV5-8 and TRBJ2-4, with 9 bases fitting TRBD1. The CDR3 nucleotides are TGTGCCAGCAGCTTCGGGACAGGGATTACTCAGTACTTC. Encoded protein: CASSFGTGITQYF.